The 9 T cell receptor beta chains below were found in one sample sequenced in a study of T cell repertoires in cytomegalovirus infection. One entry per CDR3 protein, called by TCRdb with MiXCR from the reads. The data hold approximately 550,000 distinct CDR3 sequences, with about 15% observed a single time. Sequenced input: CD8+ T cells from PBMCs. These TCRs come from a human donor in good health (CMV status not recorded). Some clones in this sample may be carry-over from other donors' samples.

CDR3 in amino acids: CASRLAGGVQYF. The CDR3 coding sequence is TGTGCCAGCAGGCTAGCGGGAGGCGTGCAGTACTTC. The chain recombines TRBV27 with TRBJ2-7; 11 bases fit TRBD2. Losses at the gene ends were 6 bases for V and 9 bases for J; bases not matched to a gene: 4. The CDR3 has 12 residues. From germline, CDR1 is MNHEY and CDR2 SMNVEV (reference sequence).

J is TRBJ2-3 and V is TRBV5-1; weak D call: TRBD2 (6 bases). This CDR3 region has 18 residues. CDR1 and CDR2 (germline): SGHRS, YFSETQ. V gave up 4 bases and J gave up 2 bases, with 23 bases separating them. The DNA of the CDR3 is TGCGCCAGCAGCCCGCTCCCTATGAGCGGAGGGGTCACAGATACGCAGTATTTT. This codes for CASSPLPMSGGVTDTQYF. The full variable domain, its missing parts supplied by reference TRBV5-1 and TRBJ2-3, is KAGVTQTPRYLIKTRGQQVTLSCSPISGHRSVSWYQQTPGQGLQFLFEYFSETQRNKGNFPGRFSGRQFSNSRSEMNVSTLELGDSALYLCASSPLPMSGGVTDTQYFGPGTRLTVL.

The chain recombines TRBV20-1 with TRBJ1-1, with 7 bases fitting TRBD1. V shed 7 bases and J 2 bases; nucleotides not matched to a gene: 10. Germline CDR1 and CDR2: DFQATT and SNEGSKA (reference sequence). This CDR3 is built from 14 residues. The CDR3 DNA follows: TGCAGTGTCAGAAGGGACAGCGTCAACACTGAAGCTTTCTTT. Translating it yields CSVRRDSVNTEAFF.

This clonotype was observed at least ten times. Likely a read error: the CDR3 ends without its conserved phenylalanine or tryptophan. Because the CDR3's place on the DNA is in doubt, the DNA is left out and the CDR3 is given as listed by TCRdb. The chain carries TRBV6-6 and TRBJ2-7; the table's TRBD2 call for D was not verified on the DNA. Germline assignment: CDR1 MNHNY and CDR2 SVGAGI (reference sequence). Including both end residues, the CDR3 is 12 amino acids long. CDR3 protein: CASSYGSGTSKL.

This clonotype has a count of ten or more. The chain is built from TRBV7-9 and TRBJ2-4, with 12 bases aligning to TRBD2. The CDR3 spans 16 residues. CDR1 is SEHNR and CDR2 is FQNEAQ in the germline V gene (reference sequence). V lost 1 base and J lost 6; bases outside the gene matches: 4. CDR3 coding DNA: TGTGCCAGCAGCTTAGACCTAGCGGGAGGGAGAAACATTCAGTACTTC. It yields the protein CASSLDLAGGRNIQYF. Together with reference TRBV7-9 and TRBJ2-4, the CDR3 gives the full variable domain: DTGVSQNPRHKITKRGQNVTFRCDPISEHNRLYWYRQTLGQGPEFLTYFQNEAQLEKSRLLSDRFSAERPKGSFSTLEIQRTEQGDSAMYLCASSLDLAGGRNIQYFGAGTRLSVL.

This clonotype was detected a few times. The chain has TRBV19 and TRBJ2-7; D not resolved. The V end was cut by 6 bases, the J end by 2 bases, with 11 bases between. The CDR3 runs to 13 residues. Germline V gene lookup returns CDR1 LNHDA and CDR2 SQIVND (reference sequence). DNA for the CDR3: TGTGCCAGTAGCGATTCTCTGACCTACGAGCAGTACTTC. It specifies CASSDSLTYEQYF.

There are a few counts of this clonotype. The rearrangement uses TRBV6-5 and TRBJ2-7; TRBD2 aligns across 8 bases. The CDR3 is 16 amino acids. The germline gives CDR1 MNHEY, CDR2 SVGAGI. The trim removed 0 bases at V and 2 bases at J, leaving 6 bases unmatched. The CDR3 DNA reads TGTGCCAGCAGTTACTCTCACGGGGGGGTAGCCTACGAGCAGTACTTC. Residues: CASSYSHGGVAYEQYF.

This clonotype was seen a few times. This chain joins TRBV20-1 and TRBJ2-7, with TRBD1 matching 7 bases. Germline V gene sequence: CDR1 DFQATT, CDR2 SNEGSKA (reference sequence). The V and J ends lost 6 bases and 7 bases, in that order; junction bases with no gene match: 21. The CDR3 runs 16 residues. DNA for the CDR3: TGCAGTGCCACTCAAGTCGGGACAGCCCACCCGGGTGAGCAGTACTTC. Its translation: CSATQVGTAHPGEQYF.

This clonotype was recorded at least ten times. This chain links TRBV5-1 with TRBJ2-4; D unclear. The CDR3 covers 13 residues. V lost 5 bases and J 5 bases, leaving 11 bases between the germline ends. CDR1 is SGHRS, CDR2 YFSETQ, per germline. The CDR3 region is CASRSGGQNIQYF. The CDR3 DNA is TGCGCCAGCAGATCCGGTGGGCAAAACATTCAGTACTTC. The whole variable domain, remainder taken from reference TRBV5-1 and TRBJ2-4, is KAGVTQTPRYLIKTRGQQVTLSCSPISGHRSVSWYQQTPGQGLQFLFEYFSETQRNKGNFPGRFSGRQFSNSRSEMNVSTLELGDSALYLCASRSGGQNIQYFGAGTRLSVL.